These 24 T cell receptor beta chains share one sample of origin, sequenced in a study of blood T cell repertoires in COVID-19. The data were produced by immunoSEQ multiplex PCR, yet TCRdb's version contains in-frame clones alone and is incomplete. The table includes 100,000 or so clones, over 80% detected once. Sequenced: peripheral blood. The receptors were gathered from a man aged 50-60 years with active or convalescent COVID-19.

There are a few counts of this clone. The genes are TRBV6-4 and TRBJ1-1; 7 bases are a match to TRBD1. Germline lookup yields CDR1 MRHNA and CDR2 SNTAGT. This CDR3 has 14 amino acids. After removal of 5 bases from V and 1 base from J, the junction contained 4 bases not matched to a gene. CDR3 nucleotide sequence: TGTGCCAGCAGTCCCGGACAGGAGAACACTGAAGCTTTCTTT. Translation gives CASSPGQENTEAFF.

The chain carries TRBV29-1 and TRBJ2-5; perhaps TRBD2 as D (6 bases). V was pared by 2 bases and J by 4 bases, with 14 bases between. CDR1 and CDR2 from the germline V gene are SQVTM and ANQGSEA. The CDR3 consists of 14 residues. The CDR3 reads CSVELLGGRETQYF. CDR3 DNA sequence: TGCAGCGTTGAACTGTTGGGAGGAAGAGAGACCCAGTACTTC.

This chain's CDR3 is CAWSAWLGSGGFGYEQYF. The DNA of the CDR3 is TGTGCCTGGAGTGCGTGGTTAGGGAGCGGGGGATTCGGCTACGAGCAGTACTTC. J is TRBJ2-7 and V is TRBV30; 8 bases agree with TRBD2. Germline lookup yields CDR1 GTSNPN and CDR2 SVGIG (reference sequence). The CDR3 length is 18 residues. Trimming at V came to 1 base and at J to 3 bases, leaving 17 bases not matched to a gene.

V and J are TRBV29-1 and TRBJ1-2, with D possibly TRBD1 on 5 matching bases. CDR1 and CDR2 from the germline V gene are SQVTM and ANQGSEA. CDR3 size: 12 residues. The V gene lost 6 bases and the J gene lost 0 bases, with 8 bases spanning the gap. CDR3 bases: TGCAGCGTAGACAGACCTAACTATGGCTACACCTTC. Translated: CSVDRPNYGYTF.

This sequence joins TRBV19 and TRBJ2-3; 11 bases fit TRBD2. From germline, CDR1 is LNHDA and CDR2 SQIVND (reference sequence). This CDR3 is 15 amino acids long. Unmatched junction bases numbered 11, after V lost 9 bases and J lost 6 bases. The CDR3 coding sequence is TGTGCCAGCTCGACTAGCGGGATATCTCCCGATACGCAGTATTTT. Translating it yields CASSTSGISPDTQYF.

The genes are TRBV7-8 and TRBJ2-5; 7 bases line up with TRBD1. Per the germline V gene, CDR1 is SGHVS and CDR2 is FQNEAQ. The CDR3 contains 14 residues. Trimming removed 1 base from V and 5 bases from J; junction bases left unmatched: 4. CDR3 amino acids: CASSLGGQRETQYF. In DNA form, the CDR3 reads TGTGCCAGCAGCTTAGGGGGACAGAGGGAGACCCAGTACTTC.

Only one count was recorded for this clone. The genes are TRBV29-1 and TRBJ1-1, with D tentatively TRBD1 (6 bases). The germline V and J ends were trimmed by 0 bases and 3 bases, with 14 bases remaining between them. The CDR3 has 15 residues. Germline V lookup: CDR1 SQVTM, CDR2 ANQGSEA. The CDR3 here is CSVEDLGGADTEAFF. The CDR3 DNA reads as TGCAGCGTTGAAGATCTGGGGGGGGCTGACACTGAAGCTTTCTTT.

This clone was recorded only once. This specimen includes other DNA sequences encoding the same CDR3. V usage is TRBV7-6 and J usage is TRBJ2-6; D is unclear. This CDR3 has 14 amino acids. Trimming removed 5 bases at V and 0 bases at J, with 5 bases between. Germline V CDR1 and CDR2: SGHVS, FNYEAQ. For the CDR3, the DNA is TGTGCCAGCAGCCCGAGCTCTGGGGCCAACGTCCTGACTTTC. Translation gives CASSPSSGANVLTF.

V and J are TRBV6-6 and TRBJ1-2; TRBD1 aligns across 11 bases. Germline assignment: CDR1 MNHNY and CDR2 SVGAGI (reference sequence). V trimming: 4 bases; J trimming: 7 bases; junction bases outside the gene matches: 5. This CDR3 comprises 14 residues. The CDR3 region has the DNA TGTGCCAGCAGTTCTAGGACAGGGGGCCTTGGCTACACCTTC. This gives the protein CASSSRTGGLGYTF.

V and J are TRBV4-2 and TRBJ2-3; tentatively, D is TRBD1 (6 bases). The germline V gene has CDR1 LGHNA and CDR2 YNFKEQ. This CDR3 spans 15 amino acids. The V end was cut by 0 bases, the J end by 7 bases, with 14 bases between. The CDR3 bases are TGTGCCAGCAGCCAAGAACCGGACAGTTCATATACGCAGTATTTT. It translates to CASSQEPDSSYTQYF.

The genes are TRBV19 and TRBJ2-3; D uncertain. V lost 7 bases, J lost 4 bases, and 6 bases lay in between. Germline V lookup: CDR1 LNHDA, CDR2 SQIVND (reference sequence). The CDR3 loop spans 11 amino acids. The CDR3 loop reads CASTTADTQYF. CDR3 DNA: TGTGCCAGTACCACTGCAGATACGCAGTATTTT.

The chain joins TRBV4-2 to TRBJ1-5; a possible D gene is TRBD1 (5 bases). The germline V gene encodes CDR1 LGHNA and CDR2 YNFKEQ. V lost 2 bases, J lost 2 bases, and 13 bases lay in between. This CDR3 has 16 residues. The CDR3 sequence: CASSQSAARGNQPQHF. The CDR3 bases are TGTGCCAGCAGCCAATCGGCGGCCAGGGGCAATCAGCCCCAGCATTTT.

The chain recombines TRBV3-1 (or the pseudogene TRBV3-2) with TRBJ2-7; D might be TRBD2 (6 bases). The germline CDR1 and CDR2 sequences are LGHDT and YNNKEL (reference sequence). The CDR3 runs 14 residues. Trimming took 1 base from V and 4 from J, leaving 11 bases between them. The CDR3 loop is CASSQGRRAYEQYF. The CDR3, as DNA: TGTGCCAGCAGCCAAGGTAGGAGGGCGTACGAGCAGTACTTC.

V and J are TRBV12-5 and TRBJ2-3, with 8 bases lining up with TRBD2. Germline CDR1 and CDR2: LGHNT and FRNRAP. V lost 7 bases and J lost 2; bases outside the gene matches: 5. This CDR3 has 14 residues. Here the CDR3 DNA reads TGTGCTAGTGAAATAGCGGGATTCACAGATACGCAGTATTTT. Translating gives CASEIAGFTDTQYF.

This clone has only one observation. This chain connects TRBV29-1 to TRBJ2-7; 8 bases align to TRBD1. The J segment lost 1 base and the V segment lost 5 bases, leaving 7 bases of the junction unmatched. The V gene's germline CDR1 is SQVTM and CDR2 ANQGSEA. The CDR3 is 14 amino acids. The DNA for the CDR3 is TGCAGCGTTTCTCCGCAGGGGGCTTCCTACGAGCAGTACTTC. It codes for CSVSPQGASYEQYF.

The chain recombines TRBV29-1 with TRBJ1-1, with TRBD1 matching 7 bases. Trimming at V came to 7 bases and at J to 5 bases, leaving 7 bases not matched to a gene. The germline gives CDR1 SQVTM, CDR2 ANQGSEA. The CDR3 is made up of 12 amino acids. The CDR3 here is CSARQGETEAFF. Here the CDR3 DNA reads TGCAGCGCCCGACAGGGTGAGACTGAAGCTTTCTTT.

This clone was detected many times. The chain couples TRBV5-1 to TRBJ1-4, with TRBD1 matching 7 bases. The CDR3 sequence is 16 residues long. J gave up 7 bases and V 5 bases, and 14 bases lay outside the gene matches. Per germline, CDR1 SGHRS and CDR2 YFSETQ. CDR3 in DNA: TGCGCCAGCAGTTTTAACCCCGACAGGGACCTTGAAAAACTGTTTTTT. It translates to CASSFNPDRDLEKLFF. Full variable domain (remainder filled in from reference TRBV5-1 and TRBJ1-4): KAGVTQTPRYLIKTRGQQVTLSCSPISGHRSVSWYQQTPGQGLQFLFEYFSETQRNKGNFPGRFSGRQFSNSRSEMNVSTLELGDSALYLCASSFNPDRDLEKLFFGSGTQLSVL.

The V gene is TRBV24-1, the J gene TRBJ1-5; 8 bases map to TRBD1. CDR1 and CDR2 (germline): KGHDR, SFDVKD. Losses at the gene ends were 7 bases for V and 3 bases for J; bases not matched to a gene: 4. CDR3 length: 14 residues. CDR3 in DNA: TGTGCCACCAGCGAGACAGGGGACAATCAGCCCCAGCATTTT. It specifies CATSETGDNQPQHF.

This chain joins TRBV7-8 and TRBJ1-3, with D perhaps matching TRBD1 (5 bases). The CDR3 covers 16 residues. V shed 2 bases and J shed 2 bases, with 13 bases lying between them. Looked up from germline, CDR1 is SGHVS and CDR2 is FQNEAQ. The CDR3 spells CASSLYPQGAGNTIYF. For the CDR3, the DNA is TGTGCCAGCAGCTTATATCCCCAAGGGGCTGGAAACACCATATATTTT.

The CDR3 region has the DNA TGTGCCAGTAGTGAACGACTCAGTCTCACCTACGAGCAGTACTTC. Amino acid sequence: CASSERLSLTYEQYF. This chain uses TRBV19 with TRBJ2-7; D is unclear. Germline loops: CDR1 LNHDA, CDR2 SQIVND (reference sequence). The V gene lost 5 bases and the J gene lost 2 bases, with 16 bases spanning the gap. This CDR3 contains 15 residues.

The chain links TRBV7-8 to TRBJ1-2; the D gene is possibly TRBD1 (5 bases). This CDR3 is built from 13 residues. Germline CDR1 and CDR2: SGHVS and FQNEAQ. V shed 4 bases and J shed 2 bases, with 8 bases lying between them. CDR3 region: CASSSDTNYGYTF. CDR3 bases: TGTGCCAGCAGCTCGGACACCAACTATGGCTACACCTTC.

The rearrangement links TRBV7-9 to TRBJ2-1; 10 bases match TRBD2. There are 14 residues in the CDR3. The germline gives CDR1 SEHNR, CDR2 FQNEAQ (reference sequence). With 8 bases clipped from V and 3 bases from J, the junction kept 4 bases outside the gene matches. Here the CDR3 reads CASGLAGDYNEQFF. Written as DNA, the CDR3 is TGTGCCAGCGGGCTAGCGGGGGACTACAATGAGCAGTTCTTC.

J is TRBJ1-2 and V is TRBV6-5; no reliable D call. CDR1 is MNHEY, CDR2 SVGAGI, per germline. Trimming took 6 bases from V and 14 from J, leaving 28 bases between them. This CDR3 region has 15 residues. DNA of the CDR3: TGTGCCAGCAGCTTGACACCGGGAGTCATCCGAGGTCAGACCTTC. Translating gives CASSLTPGVIRGQTF.

Only a few counts were recorded for this clone. The rearrangement links TRBV6-2 or TRBV6-3 to TRBJ1-5; tentative D call: TRBD1 (5 bases). This CDR3 region has 17 residues. Looked up from germline, CDR1 is MNHEY and CDR2 is SVGEGT. Trimming pared 0 bases from V and 5 bases from J, leaving 17 bases between. The CDR3 sequence is CASSYSGGRGGYQPQHF. DNA of the CDR3: TGTGCCAGCAGTTACTCGGGTGGAAGGGGCGGTTATCAGCCCCAGCATTTT.